This T cell receptor (beta chain) was captured by sequencing in a study of T cell responses to AZD1222 COVID-19 vaccine. Study-wide points: It was only after the peak T cell response that any repertoires were sampled. Among vaccine-associated CD4 TCRs, coverage spanned spike, with dominance at 160-218 and 743-854.

As regards this clone: Its antigen is as yet unknown.

Profiling relied on immunoSEQ multiplex PCR, and the TCRdb table lists in-frame clones only, not all of them. The sample includes under 150,000 clones, around 90% of them seen just once. Germline assignment: CDR1 MDHEN and CDR2 SYDVKM. The CDR3 has 12 amino acids. Trimming took off 5 bases at V and 6 bases at J, with 8 bases between the two ends. The sequences come from peripheral blood, collected on day 0 of AZD1222 vaccination. The receptor comes from an adult in good health. V is TRBV28 and J is TRBJ1-3, with D unresolved. The CDR3 DNA reads TGTGCCAGCAGTAGCCAGAAAAACACCATATATTTT. This translates into CASSSQKNTIYF.